Below, 27 T cell receptor beta chains from the same sample are listed, as sequenced in a study of Tregs in tolerant kidney transplant recipients. This table comes from immunoSEQ multiplex PCR, and its TCRdb copy is limited to in-frame clones, with some not included. This table holds around 11,000 clones, under 95% found once. These receptors lack a known antigen. The specimen comprised Tregs from blood cultured with allogeneic cells, sampled before the transplant. The source of these receptors is a human patient who received a combined kidney and bone marrow transplant.

The chain uses TRBV15 and TRBJ1-1; maybe TRBD1 (5 bases). Trimming left V 1 base short and J 1 base short, with 13 bases between. The CDR3 runs 16 residues. Germline V lookup: CDR1 LNHNV, CDR2 YYDKDF (reference sequence). The CDR3 nucleotides read TGTGCCACCAGCAGAGGTCAGGGCCAGGGGAACACTGAAGCTTTCTTT. Its protein is CATSRGQGQGNTEAFF.

CDR3 sequence reads: CASRSLGHEQFF. The CDR3 DNA sequence: TGTGCCAGCAGATCCTTGGGGCATGAGCAGTTCTTC. The chain joins TRBV11-3 to TRBJ2-1, with D possibly being TRBD1 (5 bases). The germline gives CDR1 SGHNT, CDR2 YENEEA. The germline V and J ends were trimmed by 6 bases and 8 bases, with 11 bases remaining between them. The CDR3 runs to 12 residues.

The V and J genes are TRBV2 and TRBJ2-1; D possibly uses TRBD1 or TRBD2 (5 bases each). This CDR3 spans 14 amino acids. The germline V gene encodes CDR1 SNHLY and CDR2 FYNNEI. V gave up 10 bases and J gave up 6 bases, with 19 bases separating them. The CDR3 nucleotides are TGTGCCATACAAGCGGTGCAGGGACGCAATGAGCAGTTCTTC. This codes for CAIQAVQGRNEQFF.

This chain uses TRBV11-2 with TRBJ2-3; D remains unclear. CDR1 SGHAT and CDR2 FQNNGV come from the germline V gene. The V gene lost 2 bases and the J gene lost 2 bases, with 11 bases spanning the gap. The CDR3 covers 15 residues. The CDR3 DNA reads as TGTGCCAGCAGCTTAAACCCGCGGATCACAGATACGCAGTATTTT. Translating it yields CASSLNPRITDTQYF.

With respect to this clone: At one end, the junction sequence differs from germline, possibly due to a read error. The chain carries TRBV5-4 and TRBJ2-5; TRBD2 aligns across 8 bases. In germline, CDR1 is SGHNT, CDR2 YYREEE (reference sequence). The CDR3 is 13 amino acids. CDR3 sequence reads: CASSLRGLEPQYF. As DNA, the CDR3 is TGTGCCAGCAGCTTGCGGGGACTAGAGCCCCAGTACTTC. Full variable domain (remainder filled in from reference TRBV5-4 and TRBJ2-5): ETGVTQSPTHLIKTRGQQVTLRCSSQSGHNTVSWYQQALGQGPQFIFQYYREEENGRGNFPPRFSGLQFPNYSSELNVNALELDDSALYLCASSLRGLEPQYFGPGTRLLVL.

J is TRBJ2-3 and V is TRBV2; D unresolved. This CDR3 spans 12 amino acids. V gave up 5 bases and J gave up 4 bases, with 7 bases separating them. Germline CDR1 reads SNHLY; CDR2 reads FYNNEI. The CDR3: CASSWMADTQYF. CDR3 nucleotides: TGTGCCAGCAGTTGGATGGCAGATACGCAGTATTTT.

The CDR3 region is CASSLPGQTYGYTF. CDR3 coding DNA: TGTGCCAGCAGCTTACCCGGACAGACCTATGGCTACACCTTC. The chain combines TRBV7-9 with TRBJ1-2, with D possibly matching TRBD1 (6 bases). The germline V gene encodes CDR1 SEHNR and CDR2 FQNEAQ (reference sequence). Trimming cost V 2 bases and J 4 bases, with 11 bases left between them. The CDR3 is 14 amino acids.

This chain joins TRBV4-1 and TRBJ2-1, with 11 bases matching TRBD2. This CDR3 spans 16 amino acids. CDR1 and CDR2 from the germline V gene are MGHRA and YSYEKL. Losses at the gene ends were 0 bases for V and 10 bases for J; bases not matched to a gene: 8. CDR3 in DNA: TGCGCCAGCAGCCAAGATCGGACTAGCGGGCTTTGGGAGCAGTTCTTC. It translates to CASSQDRTSGLWEQFF.

The V gene is TRBV11-2, the J gene TRBJ1-3; D is unresolved. V lost 3 bases and J lost 0, with 18 bases in between. This CDR3 has 18 amino acids. Germline CDR1 and CDR2: SGHAT and FQNNGV. In DNA form, the CDR3 reads TGTGCCAGCAGCTTCCTTTTCCGGGGTCTTTCCTCTGGAAACACCATATATTTT. It codes for CASSFLFRGLSSGNTIYF.

This clone showed up just once. The rearrangement links TRBV7-2 to TRBJ2-7, with 7 nucleotides matching TRBD2. V gave up 5 bases and J gave up 4 bases; unmatched junction bases: 8. From germline, CDR1 is SGHTA and CDR2 FQGNSA. The CDR3 consists of 14 residues. The CDR3 region is CASSPSGGRYEQYF. CDR3 nucleotides: TGTGCCAGCAGCCCTAGCGGAGGCCGGTACGAGCAGTACTTC.

This chain uses TRBV7-8 with TRBJ1-1; 7 nucleotides line up with TRBD1. Per germline, CDR1 SGHVS and CDR2 FQNEAQ. This CDR3 has 13 amino acids. After removal of 6 bases from V and 8 bases from J, the junction contained 9 bases not matched to a gene. The CDR3 protein is CASRGSGGFEAFF. The CDR3 DNA sequence: TGTGCCAGCAGAGGGTCAGGGGGATTCGAAGCTTTCTTT.

V usage is TRBV19 and J usage is TRBJ2-7; 9 nucleotides match TRBD2. This CDR3 is 14 amino acids long. V was clipped by 4 bases and J by 4 bases; unmatched bases: 5. Germline CDR1 is LNHDA and CDR2 is SQIVND (reference sequence). CDR3 nucleotides: TGTGCCAGTAGTACCGGGACTAGCTTGTACGAGCAGTACTTC. Protein: CASSTGTSLYEQYF.

The rearrangement links TRBV28 to TRBJ2-5; D is unclear. The V gene's germline CDR1 is MDHEN and CDR2 SYDVKM. This CDR3 has 13 amino acids. With 2 bases removed from V and 5 bases from J, the gap between germline ends came to 9 bases. In nucleotides, the CDR3 is TGTGCCAGCAGTTTAACCGAGGAGGAGACCCAGTACTTC. Amino acids: CASSLTEEETQYF.

This chain joins TRBV9 and TRBJ2-1; TRBD2 is a possible D gene (6 bases). Deletions cut 3 bases from V and 2 bases from J, with 12 bases between. This CDR3 comprises 15 residues. The germline gives CDR1 SGDLS, CDR2 YYNGEE. The DNA for the CDR3 is TGTGCCAGCAGCGCTTTCGCGGGGACCTACAATGAGCAGTTCTTC. This translates into CASSAFAGTYNEQFF.

The chain has TRBV19 and TRBJ1-2, with a tentative D call TRBD1 (6 bases). Germline V gives CDR1 LNHDA, CDR2 SQIVND (reference sequence). Between the trimmed V and J ends, which lost 7 bases and 4 bases, there was a span of 13 bases. This CDR3 is built from 13 residues. CDR3 sequence: CASTPDRLYGYTF. Written as DNA, the CDR3 is TGTGCCAGTACCCCTGACAGGCTCTATGGCTACACCTTC.

The chain carries TRBV29-1 and TRBJ2-2, with 10 bases aligning to TRBD2. The length of the CDR3 is 17 residues. The germline gives CDR1 SQVTM, CDR2 ANQGSEA. V was clipped by 7 bases and J by 1 base; unmatched bases: 12. CDR3 DNA sequence: TGCAGCGCTGGTGTACTAGCGGGAAAGGTGAACACCGGGGAGCTGTTTTTT. This codes for CSAGVLAGKVNTGELFF.

The chain has TRBV21-1 and TRBJ2-1; TRBD2 is taken as the D call from the table, unchecked against the DNA. TRBV21-1 is assigned pseudogene status. This CDR3 region has 16 residues. CDR3 DNA: TGTGCCAGCAAGCCACCGGTACGTCGCGGGAGGTTTGAGCAGTTCTTC. This sequence encodes CASKPPVRRGRFEQFF.

V and J are TRBV18 and TRBJ2-3; the match to TRBD2 covers 15 bases. Germline V CDR1 and CDR2: KGHSH, LQKENI. This CDR3 has 20 residues. After removal of 2 bases from V and 0 bases from J, the junction contained 9 bases not matched to a gene. Here the CDR3 DNA reads TGTGCCAGCTCACCAACCCCGGGGACTAGCGGGGGGTATAGCACAGATACGCAGTATTTT. The encoded protein is CASSPTPGTSGGYSTDTQYF.

The chain combines TRBV4-1 with TRBJ1-4, with D perhaps matching TRBD1 (6 bases). The CDR3 loop spans 15 amino acids. V was shortened by 4 bases and J by 6 bases, with 15 bases between the two germline ends. Germline loops: CDR1 MGHRA, CDR2 YSYEKL. The CDR3 spells CASSPFRGLDEKLFF. The CDR3 DNA reads as TGCGCCAGCAGCCCTTTTCGGGGGCTGGATGAAAAACTGTTTTTT.

The V call is TRBV7-3, the J call TRBJ2-6, with D hard to call. CDR1 is SGHTA and CDR2 is FQGTGA in the germline V gene. Trimming pared 2 bases from V and 0 bases from J, leaving 11 bases between. CDR3 length: 17 amino acids. This CDR3 is CASSLFQQSSGANVLTF. CDR3 coding DNA: TGTGCCAGCAGCTTATTCCAGCAGAGCTCTGGGGCCAACGTCCTGACTTTC.

The chain couples TRBV11-3 to TRBJ2-2, with no clear D. CDR3 length equals 12 residues. V dropped 5 bases and J dropped 3 bases, with 4 bases sitting between them. Germline V gene lookup returns CDR1 SGHNT and CDR2 YENEEA. The CDR3 nucleotides are TGTGCCAGCAGCCTATACACCGGGGAGCTGTTTTTT. Residues: CASSLYTGELFF.

V is TRBV10-3 and J is TRBJ2-3; 9 bases agree with TRBD1. This CDR3 has 15 residues. CDR1 and CDR2 from the germline V gene are ENHRY and SYGVKD. The ends lost 6 bases at V and 2 bases at J; junction bases unmatched: 6. The CDR3 loop is CAIRGQGAFTDTQYF. The CDR3 DNA reads TGTGCCATCAGGGGACAGGGTGCTTTCACAGATACGCAGTATTTT.

This clone was recorded only once. This chain connects TRBV5-1 to TRBJ1-1, with 7 bases fitting TRBD1. The CDR3 consists of 15 residues. CDR1 and CDR2 (germline): SGHRS, YFSETQ. With V trimmed by 0 bases and J by 5 bases, 7 bases remained unmatched. CDR3 coding DNA: TGCGCCAGCAGCTTGGTTGAGGGGGCGCAAACTGAAGCTTTCTTT. As protein: CASSLVEGAQTEAFF.

In the case of this clone: A read error may account for a junction end that differs from germline. This sample includes further DNA sequences coding for the same CDR3. The chain joins TRBV28 to TRBJ1-2, with D perhaps TRBD1 (6 bases). Germline lookup yields CDR1 MDHEN and CDR2 SYDVKM. This CDR3 contains 13 residues. As DNA, the CDR3 is TGCGCCAGCAGTTCCTACTCAGGGGTAGGCTACACCTTC. It is translated as CASSSYSGVGYTF.

This clone has just a few counts. The chain has TRBV15 and TRBJ2-3; 15 bases map to TRBD2. Looked up from germline, CDR1 is LNHNV and CDR2 is YYDKDF (reference sequence). V lost 2 bases, J lost 6 bases, and 3 bases stayed unmatched. This CDR3 has 16 residues. The CDR3 DNA is TGTGCCACCAGCAGACACGGGACTAGCGGGGGGGATACGCAGTATTTT. This encodes CATSRHGTSGGDTQYF.

J is TRBJ2-5 and V is TRBV5-6; TRBD2 might be the D (6 bases). V lost 3 bases, J lost 7 bases, and 16 bases lay in between. From germline, CDR1 is SGHDT and CDR2 YYEEEE. This CDR3 contains 14 residues. The CDR3 sequence: CASSWGDSRGTQYF. The CDR3, as DNA: TGTGCCAGCAGCTGGGGGGATTCAAGAGGGACCCAGTACTTC.

The chain recombines TRBV6-1 with TRBJ2-7; a weak D match, TRBD2 (5 bases). There are 13 residues in the CDR3. V was clipped by 8 bases and J by 2 bases, with 13 bases between them. The V gene's germline CDR1 is MNHNS and CDR2 SASEGT. This CDR3 is CASWKVGAYEQYF. The DNA for the CDR3 is TGTGCCAGCTGGAAGGTCGGGGCCTACGAGCAGTACTTC.